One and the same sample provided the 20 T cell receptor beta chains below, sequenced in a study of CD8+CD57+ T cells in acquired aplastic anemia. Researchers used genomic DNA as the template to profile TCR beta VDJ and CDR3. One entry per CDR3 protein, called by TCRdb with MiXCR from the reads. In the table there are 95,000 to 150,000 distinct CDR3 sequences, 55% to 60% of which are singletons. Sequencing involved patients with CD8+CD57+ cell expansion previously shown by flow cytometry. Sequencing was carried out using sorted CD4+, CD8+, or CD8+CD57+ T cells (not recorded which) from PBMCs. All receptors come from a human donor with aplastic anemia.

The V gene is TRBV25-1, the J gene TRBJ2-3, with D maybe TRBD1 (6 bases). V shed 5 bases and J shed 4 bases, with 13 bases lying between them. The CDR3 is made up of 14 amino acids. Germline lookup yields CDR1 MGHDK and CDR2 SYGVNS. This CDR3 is CASSRQGIPDTQYF. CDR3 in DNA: TGTGCCAGCAGTCGCCAGGGGATACCAGATACGCAGTATTTT.

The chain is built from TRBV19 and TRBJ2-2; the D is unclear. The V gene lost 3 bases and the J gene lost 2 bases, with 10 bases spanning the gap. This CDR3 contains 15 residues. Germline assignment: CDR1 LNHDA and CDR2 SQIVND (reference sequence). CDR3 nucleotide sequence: TGTGCCAGTAGTATTATCGGTTACAACACCGGGGAGCTGTTTTTT. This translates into CASSIIGYNTGELFF.

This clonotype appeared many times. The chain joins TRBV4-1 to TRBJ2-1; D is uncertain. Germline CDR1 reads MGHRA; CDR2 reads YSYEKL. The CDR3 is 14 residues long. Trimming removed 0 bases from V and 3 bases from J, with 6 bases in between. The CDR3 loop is CASSQETNYNEQFF. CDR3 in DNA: TGCGCCAGCAGCCAAGAAACAAACTACAATGAGCAGTTCTTC.

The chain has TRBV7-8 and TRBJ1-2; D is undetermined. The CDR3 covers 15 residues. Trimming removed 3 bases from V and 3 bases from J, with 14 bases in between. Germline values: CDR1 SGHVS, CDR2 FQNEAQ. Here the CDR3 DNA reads TGTGCCAGCAGCTTCTCGGGCACCGCGCACTATGGCTACACCTTC. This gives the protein CASSFSGTAHYGYTF.

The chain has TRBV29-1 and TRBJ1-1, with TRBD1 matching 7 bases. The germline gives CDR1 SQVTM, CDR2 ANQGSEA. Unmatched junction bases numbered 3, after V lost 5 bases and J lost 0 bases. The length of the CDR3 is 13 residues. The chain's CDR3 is CSVTTGVNTEAFF. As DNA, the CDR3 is TGCAGCGTTACCACAGGGGTGAACACTGAAGCTTTCTTT. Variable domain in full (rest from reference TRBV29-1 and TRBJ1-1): SAVISQKPSRDICQRGTSLTIQCQVDSQVTMMFWYRQQPGQSLTLIATANQGSEATYESGFVIDKFPISRPNLTFSTLTVSNMSPEDSSIYLCSVTTGVNTEAFFGQGTRLTVV.

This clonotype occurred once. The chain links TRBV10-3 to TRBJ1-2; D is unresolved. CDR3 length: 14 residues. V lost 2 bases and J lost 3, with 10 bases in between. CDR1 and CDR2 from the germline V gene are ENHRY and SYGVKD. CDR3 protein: CAISEDVGYYGYTF. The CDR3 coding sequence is TGTGCCATCAGTGAGGATGTGGGTTACTATGGCTACACCTTC.

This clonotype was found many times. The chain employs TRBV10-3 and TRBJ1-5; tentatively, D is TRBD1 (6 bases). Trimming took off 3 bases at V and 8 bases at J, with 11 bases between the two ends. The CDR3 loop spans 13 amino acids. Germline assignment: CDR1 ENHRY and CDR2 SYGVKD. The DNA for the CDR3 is TGTGCCATCAGTGATTCGGGGGCCGAGCCCCAGCATTTT. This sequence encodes CAISDSGAEPQHF.

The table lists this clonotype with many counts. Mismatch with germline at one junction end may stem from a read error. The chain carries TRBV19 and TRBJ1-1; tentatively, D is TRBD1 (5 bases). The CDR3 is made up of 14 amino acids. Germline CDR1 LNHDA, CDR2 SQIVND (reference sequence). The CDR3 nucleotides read TGTGCCAGTAGAATAGGGGCAGGGTGGACTGAAGCTTTCTTT. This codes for CASRIGAGWTEAFF.

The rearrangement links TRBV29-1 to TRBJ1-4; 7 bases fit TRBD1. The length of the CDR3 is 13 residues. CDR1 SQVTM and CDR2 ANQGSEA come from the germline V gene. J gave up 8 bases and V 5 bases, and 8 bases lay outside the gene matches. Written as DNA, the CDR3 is TGCAGCGTTTCGCAGACAGGGTACGAAAAACTGTTTTTT. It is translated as CSVSQTGYEKLFF.

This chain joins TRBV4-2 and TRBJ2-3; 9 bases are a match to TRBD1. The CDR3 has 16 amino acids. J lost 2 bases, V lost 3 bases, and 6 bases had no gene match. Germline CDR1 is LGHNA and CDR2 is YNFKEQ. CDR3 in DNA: TGTGCCAGCAGCCACCCCGGGACAGGGAACACAGATACGCAGTATTTT. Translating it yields CASSHPGTGNTDTQYF.

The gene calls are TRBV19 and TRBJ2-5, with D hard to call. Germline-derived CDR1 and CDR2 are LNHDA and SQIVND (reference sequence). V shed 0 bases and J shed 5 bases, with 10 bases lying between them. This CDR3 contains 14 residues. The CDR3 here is CASSIDDMRETQYF. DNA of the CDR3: TGTGCCAGTAGTATAGATGACATGCGGGAGACCCAGTACTTC.

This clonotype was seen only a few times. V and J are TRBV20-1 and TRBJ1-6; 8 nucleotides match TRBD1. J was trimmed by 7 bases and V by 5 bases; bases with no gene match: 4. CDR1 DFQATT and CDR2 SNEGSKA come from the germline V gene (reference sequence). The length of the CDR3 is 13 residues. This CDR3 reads CSAPTGENSPLHF. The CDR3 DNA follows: TGCAGTGCTCCGACAGGGGAGAATTCACCCCTCCACTTT.

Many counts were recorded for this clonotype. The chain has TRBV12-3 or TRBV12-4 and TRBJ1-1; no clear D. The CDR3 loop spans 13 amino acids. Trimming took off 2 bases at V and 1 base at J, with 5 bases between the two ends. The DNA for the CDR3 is TGTGCCAGCAGTTTATTATGGAACACTGAAGCTTTCTTT. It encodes CASSLLWNTEAFF.

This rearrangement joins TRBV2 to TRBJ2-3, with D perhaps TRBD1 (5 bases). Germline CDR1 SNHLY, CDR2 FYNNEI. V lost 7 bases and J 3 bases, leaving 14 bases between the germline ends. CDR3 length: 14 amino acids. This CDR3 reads CASISAQGTDTQYF. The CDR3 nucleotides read TGTGCCAGCATATCCGCCCAGGGAACAGATACGCAGTATTTT.

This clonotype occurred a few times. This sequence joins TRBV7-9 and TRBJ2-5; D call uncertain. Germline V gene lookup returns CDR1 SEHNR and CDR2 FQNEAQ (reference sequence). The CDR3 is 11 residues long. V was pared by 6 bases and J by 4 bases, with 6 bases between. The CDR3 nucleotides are TGTGCCAGCAGGTGGGGAGAGACCCAGTACTTC. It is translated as CASRWGETQYF.

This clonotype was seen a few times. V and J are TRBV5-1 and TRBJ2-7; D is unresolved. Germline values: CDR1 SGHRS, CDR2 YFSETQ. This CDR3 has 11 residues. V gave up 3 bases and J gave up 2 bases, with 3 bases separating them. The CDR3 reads CASSSPYEQYF. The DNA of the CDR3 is TGCGCCAGCAGCTCTCCCTACGAGCAGTACTTC.

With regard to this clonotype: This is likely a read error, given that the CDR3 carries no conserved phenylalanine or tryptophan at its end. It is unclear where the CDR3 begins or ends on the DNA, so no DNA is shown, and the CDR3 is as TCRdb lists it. The CDR3 here is CATSDSCG. The genes are TRBV24-1 and TRBJ1-1; TRBD1 was called by the table and not checked on the DNA. Germline CDR1 is KGHDR and CDR2 is SFDVKD. The CDR3 has 8 amino acids, counting both end residues.

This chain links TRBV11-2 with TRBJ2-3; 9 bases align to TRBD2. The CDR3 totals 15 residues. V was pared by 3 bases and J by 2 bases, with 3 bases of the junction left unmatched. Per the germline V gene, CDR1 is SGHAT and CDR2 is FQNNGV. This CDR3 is CASSLTSGFTDTQYF. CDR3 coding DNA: TGTGCCAGCAGCTTGACTAGCGGTTTCACAGATACGCAGTATTTT.

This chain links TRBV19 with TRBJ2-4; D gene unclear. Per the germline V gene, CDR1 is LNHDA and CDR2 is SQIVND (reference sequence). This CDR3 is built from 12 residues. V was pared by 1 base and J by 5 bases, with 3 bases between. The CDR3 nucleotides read TGTGCCAGTAGTATAGCGGAAAACATTCAGTACTTC. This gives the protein CASSIAENIQYF.

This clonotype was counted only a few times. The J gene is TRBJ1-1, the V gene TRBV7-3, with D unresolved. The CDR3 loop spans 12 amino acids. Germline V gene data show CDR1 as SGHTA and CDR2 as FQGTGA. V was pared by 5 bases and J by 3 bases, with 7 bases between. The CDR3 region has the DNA TGTGCCAGCAGCCCGTATCACACTGAAGCTTTCTTT. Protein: CASSPYHTEAFF.